These 19 T cell receptor beta chains were all obtained from the same sample, sequenced in a study of T cells expressing NK-cell markers. TCRdb reprocessed the 5' RACE reads, keeping one entry per CDR3 protein, no DNA. This table lists tens of thousands of distinct CDR3 sequences. Specimen: blood T cells: a sorted CD56 or NKG2C T cell subset, CD4+ or CD8+ T cells, or bulk PBMC T cells (not recorded which). The receptors come from a woman aged 18 to 75 in good health.

The chain links TRBV5-1 to TRBJ2-1; the D call of TRBD2 rests on TCRdb alone, since no DNA is present to check it. This CDR3 contains 16 residues. Germline V gene data show CDR1 as SGHRS and CDR2 as YFSETQ. Here the CDR3 reads CASGLAELGAYNEQFF.

The chain carries TRBV27 and TRBJ1-1; the D gene TCRdb calls, TRBD1, cannot be checked with no DNA. CDR1 and CDR2 (germline): MNHEY, SMNVEV (reference sequence). CDR3 length: 13 amino acids. The CDR3: CASSLGTGTEAFF.

The chain combines TRBV14 with TRBJ2-2; TCRdb designates TRBD1, a call that cannot be tested without DNA. This CDR3 is 19 amino acids long. The germline V gene has CDR1 SGHDN and CDR2 FVKESK. CDR3 sequence: CASSQEAVGGNPITGELFF. The entire variable domain, with the rest obtained from reference TRBV14 and TRBJ2-2, is as follows: EAGVTQFPSHSVIEKGQTVTLRCDPISGHDNLYWYRRVMGKEIKFLLHFVKESKQDESGMPNNRFLAERTGGTYSTLKVQPAELEDSGVYFCASSQEAVGGNPITGELFFGEGSRLTVL.

This clonotype counts as medium-sized by frequency. CDR3: CASSQAPGQGTDTQYF. The J gene is TRBJ2-3, the V gene TRBV4-2; TCRdb's D call, TRBD1, is unchecked because there is no DNA. Looked up from germline, CDR1 is LGHNA and CDR2 is YNFKEQ. CDR3 length: 16 amino acids.

The V gene is TRBV12-3 or TRBV12-4, the J gene TRBJ2-1; the TCRdb call, TRBD1, lacks DNA for checking. The CDR3 is 13 residues long. Here the CDR3 reads CASSAGQYNEQFF.

The V gene is TRBV5-1, the J gene TRBJ2-5; the TCRdb call, TRBD2, lacks DNA for checking. Per the germline V gene, CDR1 is SGHRS and CDR2 is YFSETQ. The CDR3 consists of 18 residues. The CDR3 loop is CASSMGLAGVAYQETQYF.

V is TRBV7-8 and J is TRBJ2-1; TCRdb proposes TRBD1, but this gene call is untestable without DNA. The CDR3 runs 14 residues. In germline, CDR1 is SGHVS, CDR2 FQNEAQ. The CDR3 spells CASSFSPGRNEQFF.

The V gene is TRBV20-1, the J gene TRBJ2-2. The CDR3 is made up of 11 amino acids. From germline, CDR1 is DFQATT and CDR2 SNEGSKA (reference sequence). Here the CDR3 reads CSARVGRELFF.

V and J are TRBV9 and TRBJ1-1; the D call from TCRdb, TRBD1, cannot be confirmed without DNA. The germline V gene has CDR1 SGDLS and CDR2 YYNGEE. This CDR3 region has 16 residues. CDR3 region: CASSLPQTGLNTEAFF.

The chain has TRBV5-6 and TRBJ2-5; TCRdb reports TRBD2, a call that lacks DNA to check it against. This CDR3 spans 15 amino acids. Germline V lookup: CDR1 SGHDT, CDR2 YYEEEE. Here the CDR3 reads CASSPTPTSGETQYF.

This chain links TRBV5-1 with TRBJ1-3; no DNA is available, so the TRBD1 call from TCRdb remains unchecked. CDR1 is SGHRS, CDR2 YFSETQ, per germline. The CDR3 length is 14 residues. CDR3 loop: CASTGTDSGNTIYF.

V gene TRBV21-1 combines with J gene TRBJ2-5; with no DNA, the TCRdb D assignment of TRBD2 cannot be verified. TRBV21-1 is tagged as a pseudogene. This CDR3 comprises 19 residues. CDR3 residues: CASSKWKLAGGLLQETQYF.

V and J are TRBV10-3 and TRBJ2-5; TCRdb proposes TRBD1, but this gene call is untestable without DNA. Looked up from germline, CDR1 is ENHRY and CDR2 is SYGVKD. The CDR3 is 13 amino acids. This chain's CDR3 is CAISDPREETQYF.

The genes are TRBV15 and TRBJ2-3. The CDR3 is 13 amino acids. Germline CDR1 and CDR2: LNHNV and YYDKDF (reference sequence). CDR3 region: CATSSTRTDTQYF.

This chain uses TRBV5-1 with TRBJ2-1. CDR1 and CDR2 (germline): SGHRS, YFSETQ. This CDR3 region has 11 residues. The CDR3 protein is CASSLVGEQFF.

This chain connects TRBV28 to TRBJ1-2; TCRdb lists TRBD1, though no DNA is available to test this call. Germline V gene sequence: CDR1 MDHEN, CDR2 SYDVKM. This CDR3 contains 14 residues. The CDR3: CASSSDGTIYGYTF.

The CDR3 protein is CASSSAGEPISGNTIYF. This rearrangement joins TRBV7-2 to TRBJ1-3. Germline V gene lookup returns CDR1 SGHTA and CDR2 FQGNSA. The CDR3 is 17 amino acids.

The chain is built from TRBV6-1 and TRBJ2-7; TCRdb outputs TRBD1, but without DNA this stays unchecked. Germline V lookup: CDR1 MNHNS, CDR2 SASEGT. The CDR3 loop spans 15 amino acids. CDR3: CASSERMAGSYEQYF.

J is TRBJ1-3 and V is TRBV4-1. The CDR3 is 16 residues long. Germline V lookup: CDR1 MGHRA, CDR2 YSYEKL. The CDR3 loop is CASSPLMDSSGNTIYF.